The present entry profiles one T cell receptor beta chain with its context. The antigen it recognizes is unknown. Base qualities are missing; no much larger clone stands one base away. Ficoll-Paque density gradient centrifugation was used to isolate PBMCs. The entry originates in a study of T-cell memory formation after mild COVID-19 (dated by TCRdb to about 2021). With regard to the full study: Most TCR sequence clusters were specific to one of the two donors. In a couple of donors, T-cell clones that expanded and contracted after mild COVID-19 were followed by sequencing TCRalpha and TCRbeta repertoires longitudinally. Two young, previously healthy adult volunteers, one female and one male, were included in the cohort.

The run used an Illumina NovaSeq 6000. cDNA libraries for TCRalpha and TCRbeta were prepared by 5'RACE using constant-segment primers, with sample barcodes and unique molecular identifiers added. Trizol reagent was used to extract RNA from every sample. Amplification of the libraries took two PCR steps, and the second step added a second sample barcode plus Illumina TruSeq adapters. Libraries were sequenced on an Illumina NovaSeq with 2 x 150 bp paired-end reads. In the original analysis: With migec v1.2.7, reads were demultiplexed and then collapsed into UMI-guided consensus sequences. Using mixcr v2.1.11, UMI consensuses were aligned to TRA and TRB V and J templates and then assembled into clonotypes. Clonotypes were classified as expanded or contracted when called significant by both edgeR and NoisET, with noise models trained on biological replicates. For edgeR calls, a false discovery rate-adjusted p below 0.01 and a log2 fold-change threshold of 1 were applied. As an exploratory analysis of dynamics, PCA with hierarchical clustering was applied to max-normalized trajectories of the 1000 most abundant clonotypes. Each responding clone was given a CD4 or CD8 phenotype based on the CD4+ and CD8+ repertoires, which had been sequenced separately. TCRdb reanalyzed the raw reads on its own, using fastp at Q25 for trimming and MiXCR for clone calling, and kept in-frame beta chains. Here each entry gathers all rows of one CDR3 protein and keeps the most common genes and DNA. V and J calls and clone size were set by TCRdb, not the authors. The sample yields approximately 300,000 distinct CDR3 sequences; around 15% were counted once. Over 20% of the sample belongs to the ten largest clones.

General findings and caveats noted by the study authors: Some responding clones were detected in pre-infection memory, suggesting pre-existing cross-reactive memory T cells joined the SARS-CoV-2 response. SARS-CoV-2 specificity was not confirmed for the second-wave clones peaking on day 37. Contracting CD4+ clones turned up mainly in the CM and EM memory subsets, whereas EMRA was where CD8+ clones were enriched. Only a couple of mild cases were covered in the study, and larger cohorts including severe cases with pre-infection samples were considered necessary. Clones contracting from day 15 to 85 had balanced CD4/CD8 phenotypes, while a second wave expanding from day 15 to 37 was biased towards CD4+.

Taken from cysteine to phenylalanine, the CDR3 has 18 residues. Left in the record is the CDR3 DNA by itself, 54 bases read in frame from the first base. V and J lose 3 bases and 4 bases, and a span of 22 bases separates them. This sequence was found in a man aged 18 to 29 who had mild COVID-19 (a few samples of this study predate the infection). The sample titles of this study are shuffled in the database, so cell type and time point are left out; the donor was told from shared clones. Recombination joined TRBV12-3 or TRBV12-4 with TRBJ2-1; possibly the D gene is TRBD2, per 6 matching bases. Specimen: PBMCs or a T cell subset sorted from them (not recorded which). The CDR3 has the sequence CASSFLATTSPGYNEQFF. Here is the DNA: TGTGCCAGCAGTTTTCTAGCGACAACGTCCCCGGGGTACAATGAGCAGTTCTTC.